This TCR beta chain emerged from a study of OX40 agonist ivuxolimab in advanced cancers. TCRdb's table, derived via immunoSEQ multiplex PCR, lists solely in-frame clones and lacks some. Of tens of thousands of clones in the sample, roughly 87% were seen once. From germline, CDR1 is PRHDT and CDR2 FYEKMQ (reference sequence). J lost 6 bases, V lost 1 base, and 0 bases had no gene match. The CDR3 sequence is 12 residues long. The source was CD4+ or CD8+ T cells sorted from blood, collected in a trial of the OX40 agonist ivuxolimab. This sequence was found in an adult with an advanced solid tumor such as melanoma, head and neck, liver or kidney cancer. This chain uses TRBV13 with TRBJ2-7; 7 bases match TRBD1. The CDR3 DNA reads as TGTGCCAGCAGCTTAGCAGGGGGCGAGCAGTACTTC. As protein: CASSLAGGEQYF.